The next 15 T cell receptor beta chains were all read from a single sample in a study of blood T cell repertoires in COVID-19. The table came from immunoSEQ multiplex PCR; TCRdb's copy has only in-frame clones and leaves some out. Of 79,000 or so clones listed, about 89% were seen once; the top ten hold under 1.2%. The sequenced sample was peripheral blood. These receptor sequences come from a human donor in a cohort sampled during active COVID-19.

V gene TRBV12-3 or TRBV12-4 combines with J gene TRBJ2-1; 7 bases map to TRBD1. Trimming took 5 bases from V and 16 from J; bases not matched to a gene: 8. The CDR3 loop spans 11 amino acids. In DNA, the CDR3 is TGTGCCAGCAGTGATCCGGGACAGAAATTCTTC. It translates to CASSDPGQKFF.

The chain joins TRBV11-2 to TRBJ1-3; TRBD1 might be the D (6 bases). The germline V and J ends were trimmed by 5 bases and 3 bases, with 14 bases remaining between them. In germline, CDR1 is SGHAT, CDR2 FQNNGV. The CDR3 contains 15 residues. The CDR3: CASSPDRLDGNTIYF. CDR3 in DNA: TGTGCCAGCAGCCCAGACAGGCTTGATGGAAACACCATATATTTT.

The chain has TRBV29-1 and TRBJ2-2, with 7 positions matching TRBD2. The CDR3 has 14 residues. Germline V gene data show CDR1 as SQVTM and CDR2 as ANQGSEA. The CDR3 nucleotides are TGCCTCTGTGGGGAGGGGAGGAACACCGGGGAGCTGTTTTTT. Protein sequence: CLCGEGRNTGELFF.

The CDR3 is CASSYTYEQYF. The CDR3 DNA is TGTGCCAGCAGCTATACCTACGAGCAGTACTTC. The rearrangement links TRBV11-2 to TRBJ2-7; no firm D call. Germline CDR1 is SGHAT and CDR2 is FQNNGV. The length of the CDR3 is 11 residues. V dropped 4 bases and J dropped 2 bases, with 3 bases sitting between them.

The DNA of the CDR3 is TGCGCCAGCAGCCAAGTTACAATCAGGGCGGATGGCTACACCTTC. This encodes CASSQVTIRADGYTF. The rearrangement uses TRBV4-1 and TRBJ1-2, with TRBD1 as a possible D gene (5 bases). Trimming cost V 1 base and J 6 bases, with 15 bases left between them. Germline V gene lookup returns CDR1 MGHRA and CDR2 YSYEKL. This CDR3 comprises 15 residues.

The V gene is TRBV28, the J gene TRBJ1-1, with 8 bases that match TRBD1. Germline CDR1 is MDHEN and CDR2 is SYDVKM. This CDR3 has 15 residues. V dropped 4 bases and J dropped 3; count of bases not matched to a gene: 7. The DNA of the CDR3 is TGTGCCAGCAGTTCTTCCGGGACAGGTTACACTGAAGCTTTCTTT. Amino acid sequence: CASSSSGTGYTEAFF.

The V call is TRBV6-2 or TRBV6-3, the J call TRBJ1-1; D uncertain. V shed 2 bases and J shed 0 bases, with 19 bases lying between them. Germline CDR1 reads MNHEY; CDR2 reads SVGEGT. The CDR3 totals 18 residues. CDR3 in DNA: TGTGCCAGCAGTTACGAAGCGGGCAGACGGCCCATGAACACTGAAGCTTTCTTT. Amino acids: CASSYEAGRRPMNTEAFF.

The chain joins TRBV5-1 to TRBJ1-1; D might be TRBD1 (5 bases). The CDR3 is 16 residues long. CDR1 is SGHRS, CDR2 YFSETQ, per germline. Trimming shortened V by 5 bases and J by 1 base, and 18 bases separated the two germline ends. Here the CDR3 DNA reads TGCGCCAGCAGTTTACAGGCATTAGGGGCGAACACTGAAGCTTTCTTT. This translates into CASSLQALGANTEAFF. The complete variable domain, with remaining parts taken from reference TRBV5-1 and TRBJ1-1, reads KAGVTQTPRYLIKTRGQQVTLSCSPISGHRSVSWYQQTPGQGLQFLFEYFSETQRNKGNFPGRFSGRQFSNSRSEMNVSTLELGDSALYLCASSLQALGANTEAFFGQGTRLTVV.

V usage is TRBV10-3 and J usage is TRBJ2-1, with a tentative D call TRBD2 (6 bases). V was trimmed by 0 bases and J by 9 bases, leaving 18 bases between them. The CDR3 length is 16 residues. The germline V gene has CDR1 ENHRY and CDR2 SYGVKD. The CDR3 region is CAISESSSVGQSEQFF. In nucleotides, the CDR3 is TGTGCCATCAGTGAGTCTTCTAGCGTGGGGCAAAGTGAGCAGTTCTTC.

The V call is TRBV7-3, the J call TRBJ1-1, with D perhaps matching TRBD1 (5 bases). V was trimmed by 3 bases and J by 4 bases, leaving 15 bases between them. The CDR3 runs to 15 residues. The germline CDR1 and CDR2 sequences are SGHTA and FQGTGA. Written as DNA, the CDR3 is TGTGCCAGCAGCTTCACCCACGGGGGAGGCACTGAAGCTTTCTTT. Translation gives CASSFTHGGGTEAFF.

This chain uses TRBV6-5 with TRBJ2-1, with 10 nucleotides matching TRBD1. This CDR3 comprises 14 residues. Trimming took 4 bases from V and 6 from J; bases not matched to a gene: 3. CDR1 is MNHEY, CDR2 SVGAGI, per germline. CDR3 residues: CASSSGQGFNEQFF. The CDR3 DNA reads as TGTGCCAGCAGTTCGGGACAGGGGTTCAATGAGCAGTTCTTC.

The chain recombines TRBV9 with TRBJ2-2; 7 bases match TRBD2. V shed 0 bases and J 3 bases; nucleotides not matched to a gene: 2. Germline values: CDR1 SGDLS, CDR2 YYNGEE. The CDR3 runs 15 residues. CDR3 sequence (DNA): TGTGCCAGCAGCGTAGGGGGAGGGGACACCGGGGAGCTGTTTTTT. Translation: CASSVGGGDTGELFF.

The rearrangement joins TRBV15 to TRBJ1-3; 7 bases agree with TRBD1. The CDR3 runs to 15 residues. With 4 bases clipped from V and 3 bases from J, the junction kept 6 bases outside the gene matches. Germline V lookup: CDR1 LNHNV, CDR2 YYDKDF (reference sequence). This CDR3 is CATSKGGRDGNTIYF. In DNA, the CDR3 is TGTGCCACCAGCAAAGGGGGCAGAGATGGAAACACCATATATTTT.

This clone was seen only a few times. The chain couples TRBV27 to TRBJ2-7; possibly TRBD2 for D (6 bases). Between the trimmed V and J ends, which lost 6 bases and 6 bases, there was a span of 15 bases. The CDR3 contains 13 residues. Looked up from germline, CDR1 is MNHEY and CDR2 is SMNVEV (reference sequence). The CDR3 sequence: CASRRAVGLEQYF. DNA for the CDR3: TGTGCCAGCAGAAGGGCGGTGGGACTCGAGCAGTACTTC.

This clone was counted a few times. This chain links TRBV10-3 with TRBJ1-2, with D possibly matching TRBD1 (5 bases). The germline gives CDR1 ENHRY, CDR2 SYGVKD. V was pared by 6 bases and J by 5 bases, with 13 bases between. The CDR3 is made up of 13 amino acids. Here the CDR3 reads CAISQGSMYGYTF. The CDR3 nucleotides are TGTGCCATCAGCCAGGGTTCCATGTATGGCTACACCTTC.